This T cell receptor beta chain originates from a study of post-analysis software for immune sequencing data. Study findings and constraints: Those with multiple sclerosis, the patient group, showed significantly lower normalized Chao1 diversity than controls.

As for this clonotype: The antigen remains undetermined. The germline gene is not matched at one end of the junction; a read error may be the cause.

Prepared libraries of TCR beta cDNA carried unique molecular identifiers. There were about 0.85 to 11 million T cells, and 400,000 to 650,000 cDNA molecules came from them. In TCRdb, the PCR reads were re-called with MiXCR into one record per CDR3 protein. The data contain over 150,000 distinct CDR3 sequences, approximately 30% of them singletons. The specimen was blood. The sequence derives from a girl under 18 with multiple sclerosis.

CDR3 residues: CASAGFWRYYSSPLHF. As DNA, the CDR3 is TGTGCCAGCGCTGGGTTTTGGCGCTACTATAGTTCACCCCTCCACTTT. The chain uses TRBV6-5 and TRBJ1-6; D call uncertain. Germline CDR1 is MNHEY and CDR2 is SVGAGI. This CDR3 spans 16 amino acids.